This T cell receptor beta chain emerged from a study of T cells in Graves' hyperthyroidism and ophthalmopathy. Clinical symptoms, serum thyroxine and TRAb, thyroid ultrasound and orbital computed tomography were used for the diagnoses. It was RNA transcripts that yielded the amplified TCR beta CDR3 regions. Initially, a first-round RT-PCR of the TCR CDR3 employed the HTBI primer set. TCRdb re-analysed the multiplex PCR reads in MiXCR, keeping a single row per CDR3 protein. The table includes about 510,000 distinct CDR3 sequences, 35% to 50% detected once. This clonotype was seen at least ten times. Antigen specificity is unknown. This CDR3 contains 16 residues. Trimming took 1 base from V and 2 from J, leaving 11 bases between them. CDR1 WSHSY and CDR2 SAAADI come from the germline V gene. Study results and limitations: The model foresaw ophthalmopathy a median roughly 6.5 months prior to onset. Through a model of 13 V-J features, ophthalmopathy was separated from stable hyperthyroidism.

Sequenced: peripheral blood or thyroid tissue (not recorded which). The clonotype was recovered from an adult woman with Graves' disease, either hyperthyroidism or ophthalmopathy (not recorded which). V gene TRBV10-2 combines with J gene TRBJ2-2; D is possibly TRBD2 (6 bases). CDR3 sequence (DNA): TGCGCCAGCAGTGAGTGGAGAGGGACTAACACCGGGGAGCTGTTTTTT. It translates to CASSEWRGTNTGELFF.